Following are 10 T cell receptor beta chains from one sample sequenced in a study of CD8 T cells in ankylosing spondylitis. Their specific antigens are unknown. TCRdb re-called the 5' RACE reads through MiXCR, storing one row per CDR3 protein. Counted here are 800,000 to 900,000 distinct CDR3 sequences, 12% occurring once; the ten biggest clones make up about 0.49%. Study-wide results and caveats: Seemingly characteristic of ankylosing spondylitis blood was a TCR beta motif consisting of roughly 8 highly homologous variants.

Material for sequencing was blood, either unsorted or a sorted T cell fraction (not recorded which). The receptors stem from a male donor with ankylosing spondylitis.

The chain uses TRBV6-1 and TRBJ2-1, with D possibly being TRBD1 (6 bases). Trimming removed 8 bases from V and 8 bases from J, with 19 bases in between. The CDR3 totals 14 residues. CDR1 is MNHNS, CDR2 SASEGT, per germline. In DNA form, the CDR3 reads TGTGCCAGCGGCCGGGCCCAGGGGCACGATGAGCAGTTCTTC. It translates to CASGRAQGHDEQFF.

The chain joins TRBV5-1 to TRBJ2-7; 9 nucleotides agree with TRBD1. The CDR3 extends over 15 amino acids. With V trimmed by 0 bases and J by 5 bases, 6 bases remained unmatched. Germline CDR1 SGHRS, CDR2 YFSETQ. The CDR3 loop is CASSLAGQGLHEQYF. In nucleotides, the CDR3 is TGCGCCAGCAGCTTGGCGGGACAGGGTTTACACGAGCAGTACTTC. Full variable domain (remainder filled in from reference TRBV5-1 and TRBJ2-7): KAGVTQTPRYLIKTRGQQVTLSCSPISGHRSVSWYQQTPGQGLQFLFEYFSETQRNKGNFPGRFSGRQFSNSRSEMNVSTLELGDSALYLCASSLAGQGLHEQYFGPGTRLTVT.

Only a few counts were recorded for this clonotype. The chain links TRBV6-1 to TRBJ1-2; D not resolved. V shed 7 bases and J shed 1 base, with 13 bases lying between them. The CDR3 totals 14 residues. Germline V CDR1 and CDR2: MNHNS, SASEGT. CDR3 in DNA: TGTGCCAGCACCAGCACTCGTGGTAACTATGGCTACACCTTC. Translating gives CASTSTRGNYGYTF.

The chain combines TRBV29-1 with TRBJ2-3, with 8 bases aligning to TRBD1. Germline V gene sequence: CDR1 SQVTM, CDR2 ANQGSEA. J gave up 4 bases and V 2 bases, and 2 bases lay outside the gene matches. The CDR3 consists of 13 residues. The CDR3 here is CSVENRGADTQYF. CDR3 coding DNA: TGCAGCGTTGAAAACAGGGGGGCAGATACGCAGTATTTT.

This chain joins TRBV6-6 and TRBJ2-7, with D tentatively TRBD1 (5 bases). The germline V gene has CDR1 MNHNY and CDR2 SVGAGI (reference sequence). The CDR3 covers 13 residues. V was shortened by 3 bases and J by 0 bases, with 6 bases between the two germline ends. CDR3 amino acids: CASSYGASYEQYF. The CDR3 DNA reads as TGTGCCAGCAGTTATGGGGCCTCCTACGAGCAGTACTTC.

This clonotype was picked up many times. The chain is built from TRBV6-1 and TRBJ2-1, with D possibly called TRBD1 or TRBD2 (6 bases each). This CDR3 has 17 amino acids. Germline V CDR1 and CDR2: MNHNS, SASEGT. The V gene lost 5 bases and the J gene lost 3 bases, with 20 bases spanning the gap. The CDR3 loop is CASSPLGGSGIYNEQFF. The DNA for the CDR3 is TGTGCCAGCAGTCCATTAGGGGGGAGCGGTATCTACAATGAGCAGTTCTTC.

The chain has TRBV29-1 and TRBJ1-2; maybe TRBD1 (6 bases). V lost 5 bases and J lost 4, with 11 bases in between. Germline V gene lookup returns CDR1 SQVTM and CDR2 ANQGSEA. This CDR3 contains 12 residues. The CDR3 DNA follows: TGCAGCGTTAAAACAGGGATCTATGGCTACACCTTC. Its translation: CSVKTGIYGYTF.

This clonotype was counted a few times. The chain carries TRBV6-1 and TRBJ2-7; D may be TRBD1 or TRBD2 (5 bases each). V lost 4 bases, J lost 2 bases, and 15 bases lay in between. Germline V CDR1 and CDR2: MNHNS, SASEGT. This CDR3 comprises 15 residues. The CDR3 DNA reads TGTGCCAGCAGTGTGGAAAGGGACGGACCCTACGAGCAGTACTTC. This translates into CASSVERDGPYEQYF.

The gene calls are TRBV20-1 and TRBJ1-1; D remains ambiguous. Germline values: CDR1 DFQATT, CDR2 SNEGSKA (reference sequence). Between the trimmed V and J ends, which lost 3 bases and 6 bases, there was a span of 8 bases. This CDR3 region has 11 residues. CDR3: CSASRASEAFF. The CDR3 nucleotides read TGCAGTGCTAGCAGAGCCTCTGAAGCTTTCTTT.

This clonotype was seen more than once but under ten times. This sequence joins TRBV9 and TRBJ2-3, with D perhaps matching TRBD2 (5 bases). The CDR3 is 14 amino acids. Per the germline V gene, CDR1 is SGDLS and CDR2 is YYNGEE. The ends were cut back, 4 bases at V and 2 bases at J, with 11 bases in the middle. CDR3 region: CASSRDTFTDTQYF. As DNA, the CDR3 is TGTGCCAGCAGCCGGGATACCTTCACAGATACGCAGTATTTT.